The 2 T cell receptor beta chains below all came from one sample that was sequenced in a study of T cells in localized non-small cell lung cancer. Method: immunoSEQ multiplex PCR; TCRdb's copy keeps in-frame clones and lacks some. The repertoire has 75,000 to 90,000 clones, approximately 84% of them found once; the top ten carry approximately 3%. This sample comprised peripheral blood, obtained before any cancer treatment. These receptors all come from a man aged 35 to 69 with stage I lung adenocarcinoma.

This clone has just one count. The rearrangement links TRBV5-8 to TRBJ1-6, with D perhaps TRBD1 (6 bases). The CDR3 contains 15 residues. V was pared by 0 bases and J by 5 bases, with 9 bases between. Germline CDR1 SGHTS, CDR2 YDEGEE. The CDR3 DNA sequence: TGTGCCAGCAGCTTGGGTCCAGGGGATAATTCACCCCTCCACTTT. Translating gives CASSLGPGDNSPLHF.

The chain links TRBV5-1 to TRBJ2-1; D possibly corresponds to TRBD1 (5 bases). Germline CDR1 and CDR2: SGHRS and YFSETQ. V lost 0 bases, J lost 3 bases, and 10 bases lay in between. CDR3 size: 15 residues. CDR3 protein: CASSLALQGYNEQFF. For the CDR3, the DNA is TGCGCCAGCAGCTTGGCCCTCCAGGGCTACAATGAGCAGTTCTTC. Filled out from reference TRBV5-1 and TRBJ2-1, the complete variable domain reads KAGVTQTPRYLIKTRGQQVTLSCSPISGHRSVSWYQQTPGQGLQFLFEYFSETQRNKGNFPGRFSGRQFSNSRSEMNVSTLELGDSALYLCASSLALQGYNEQFFGPGTRLTVL.